A single sample gave rise to the 12 T cell receptor beta chains below, sequenced in a study of tissue T cells after allogeneic stem cell transplantation. Using immunoSEQ multiplex PCR, the repertoire was profiled, and TCRdb retains in-frame clones only, with some absent. The profile covers about 6,000 clones, with around 48% appearing a single time and over 35% taken by the ten largest. Sample time point: mouse harvest day 14 after allogeneic transplant. The graft held 10^6 splenic CD5+ T cells and 10^7 T-cell-depleted bone marrow cells. The sample comprised gut tissue. The receptors were sampled from a female BALB/c mouse given C57BL/6 T cells with graft-versus-host disease after an allogeneic hematopoietic cell transplant.

Of note for this clone: Gene names are mouse gene names. The CDR3 loop reads CASSLARWGVGAETLYF. The sequenced part of the CDR3 DNA is TGTGCCAGCAGCTTAGCCCGCTGGGGGGTTGGTGCAGAAACGCTGTAT. V usage is TRBV3 and J usage is TRBJ2-3, with 8 bases matching TRBD2. The CDR3 end falls 1 residue outside the read, so it is completed with the germline J gene. This CDR3 is built from 17 residues. J lost 1 base, V lost 0 bases, and 6 bases had no gene match. Germline V gene lookup returns CDR1 SNHLY and CDR2 FYNGKV (reference sequence).

Sample share makes this clone medium-sized. The listed genes are named as in mouse. The read stops 1 residue short of the end of the CDR3; the missing end is completed from the germline J gene. The rearrangement uses TRBV3 and TRBJ1-1; 9 bases are shared with TRBD1. After removal of 4 bases from V and 1 base from J, the junction contained 1 base not matched to a gene. Germline V CDR1 and CDR2: SNHLY, FYNGKV (reference sequence). The CDR3 loop spans 14 amino acids. The CDR3: CASSSDRGNTEVFF. The DNA read from the CDR3 is TGTGCCAGCAGCTCGGACAGGGGAAACACAGAAGTCTTC.

This clone was seen only a few times. Germline and genes: mouse. From the germline J gene comes the end of the CDR3, since the read stops 1 residue before it. The chain has TRBV5 and TRBJ1-4; perhaps TRBD1 as D (5 bases). The CDR3 has 16 amino acids. Germline V gene data show CDR1 as LGHNA and CDR2 as YNLKQL (reference sequence). V shed 0 bases and J shed 0 bases, with 8 bases lying between them. The CDR3 reads CASSQDRGISNERLFF. CDR3 DNA (partial): TGTGCCAGCAGCCAAGATCGGGGGATTTCCAACGAAAGATTATTT.

This clone was picked up a small number of times. The gene names here belong to mouse. This chain's CDR3 is CASSQGSGNTLYF. The CDR3 DNA, read in part, is TGTGCCAGCAGTCAGGGGTCTGGAAATACGCTCTAT. The V gene is TRBV26, the J gene TRBJ1-3; D perhaps matches TRBD1 (5 bases). With the read ending 1 residue before the CDR3 end, the germline J gene is used to fill in that end. Germline CDR1 is KGHPV and CDR2 is FQNQEV (reference sequence). Trimming took off 4 bases at V and 1 base at J, with 5 bases between the two ends. The CDR3 sequence is 13 residues long.

Concerning this clone itself: Each gene name is a mouse one. The read terminates 1 residue before the CDR3 end, so the remaining end is supplied by the germline J gene. The chain couples TRBV24 to TRBJ2-2; 10 positions agree with TRBD2. This CDR3 is built from 16 residues. The J segment lost 6 bases and the V segment lost 4 bases, leaving 8 bases of the junction unmatched. Germline V gene lookup returns CDR1 KGHTA and CDR2 FRNEEI. CDR3 protein: CASSPSGGAEPGQLYF. The CDR3 DNA, read in part, is TGTGCCAGCAGTCCCTCTGGGGGGGCGGAACCCGGGCAGCTCTAC.

As to this clone: Gene and germline names: mouse. The missing CDR3 end, 1 residue past where the read stops, is filled in from the germline J gene. V is TRBV26 and J is TRBJ1-4, with D maybe TRBD1 (6 bases). V shed 5 bases and J shed 2 bases, with 9 bases lying between them. CDR3 size: 14 residues. Germline CDR1 KGHPV, CDR2 FQNQEV (reference sequence). CDR3 sequence: CASSTGTSNERLFF. CDR3 DNA (partial): TGTGCCAGCAGTACCGGGACATCCAACGAAAGATTATTT.

By frequency in the sample, this clone is medium-sized. Each gene name is a mouse one. The read ends 1 residue shy of where the CDR3 ends; the end is completed using the germline J gene. The chain carries TRBV12-1 and TRBJ1-1; tentative D call: TRBD1 (5 bases). This CDR3 contains 12 residues. Per the germline V gene, CDR1 is SGHSN and CDR2 is HYEKVE. Trimming shortened V by 1 base and J by 6 bases, and 8 bases separated the two germline ends. CDR3 residues: CASSLRGAEVFF. Incomplete CDR3 DNA: TGTGCCAGCTCTCTGAGGGGCGCAGAAGTCTTC.

To note about this clone: Genes and germline are mouse. The read falls 1 residue short of the CDR3 end, and the missing part is taken from the germline J gene. The gene calls are TRBV13-2 and TRBJ2-2, with 10 nucleotides matching TRBD2. The CDR3 sequence is 16 residues long. Germline CDR1 NNHNN, CDR2 SYGAGS (reference sequence). After removal of 4 bases from V and 1 base from J, the junction contained 4 bases not matched to a gene. The CDR3: CASGRNWGGNTGQLYF. Partial CDR3 DNA: TGTGCCAGCGGTCGGAACTGGGGGGGAAACACCGGGCAGCTCTAC.

Of note for this clone: Germline and genes: mouse. The sequenced fragment ends 1 residue before the CDR3 boundary, so the rest is inferred from the germline J gene. This chain joins TRBV19 and TRBJ2-3; D is possibly TRBD2 (5 bases). The CDR3 has 15 residues. Germline V gives CDR1 FNHDT, CDR2 SITEND (reference sequence). V was pared by 0 bases and J by 1 base, with 9 bases between. The part of the CDR3 DNA that was read is TGTGCCAGCAGTATAGTCACTGGTCGTGCAGAAACGCTGTAT. It yields the protein CASSIVTGRAETLY. The entire CDR3 reads CASSIVTGRAETLYF.

Of note for this clone: Possible read error: a much larger clone is one base away. Genes here carry mouse names. The read gets to within 1 residue of the CDR3 end, and the germline J gene fills in the rest. The V call is TRBV3, the J call TRBJ2-7; D may be TRBD2 (5 bases). The germline CDR1 and CDR2 sequences are SNHLY and FYNGKV (reference sequence). The CDR3 has 13 residues. The V and J ends lost 5 bases and 4 bases respectively, with 12 bases between them. CDR3 bases read: TGTGCCAGCAGCCCGGGCTGGGATTATGAACAGTAC. Protein sequence: CASSPGWDYEQY. The whole CDR3 protein is CASSPGWDYEQYF.

This clone was detected only once. Each gene name is a mouse one. The DNA ends 1 residue before the CDR3 does, and the rest of the CDR3 is filled in from the germline J gene. This rearrangement joins TRBV23 to TRBJ2-5. The CDR3 is 13 amino acids. Germline CDR1 KGHTA, CDR2 FQNQQP. CDR3 in amino acids: CSSSRGIQDTQYF. The CDR3 DNA, read in part, is TGCTCCAGCAGTCGGGGGATCCAAGACACCCAGTAC.

In its sample, this clone was seen once. All gene names here are mouse names. The read finishes 1 residue shy of the CDR3 end, and the germline J gene is used to complete it. The chain is built from TRBV26 and TRBJ2-7; 11 positions match TRBD2. Germline V CDR1 and CDR2: KGHPV, FQNQEV (reference sequence). The V gene end was trimmed by 7 bases and the J gene end by 3 bases; junction bases not matched to a gene: 5. The CDR3 has 14 amino acids. CDR3 DNA (partial): TGTGCCAGCATCCGGGACTGGGGGATCTATGAACAGTAC. This codes for CASIRDWGIYEQY. The CDR3 as a whole reads CASIRDWGIYEQYF.